One T cell receptor (beta chain) is described in this entry. These data come from a study of sequential checkpoint blockade in melanoma. Overall study: First-line arms were nivolumab then ipilimumab, or the reverse, randomized 1:1.

Germline values: CDR1 MDHEN, CDR2 SYDVKM. This CDR3 is 14 amino acids long. V dropped 7 bases and J dropped 2 bases, with 14 bases sitting between them. Clones were sequenced by immunoSEQ multiplex PCR, and TCRdb holds only the in-frame ones, with some missing. Found here are about 10,000 clones, about 80% of them singletons; the top ten hold around 50%. Treatment reported: randomized to nivolumab then ipilimumab (arm A) or the reverse (arm B). Sorted cells were live CD3+CD8+, lacking CD19 and CD56, from PBMCs. The TCR sequence derives from a human donor with melanoma. The source was CD8+ T cells sorted from blood (inferred from file names), collected from a patient given nivolumab and ipilimumab in sequence. The chain is built from TRBV28 and TRBJ1-2; D is possibly TRBD1 (5 bases). This CDR3 reads CASTYRIINYGYTF. CDR3 DNA sequence: TGTGCCAGCACATACAGGATTATAAACTATGGCTACACCTTC.